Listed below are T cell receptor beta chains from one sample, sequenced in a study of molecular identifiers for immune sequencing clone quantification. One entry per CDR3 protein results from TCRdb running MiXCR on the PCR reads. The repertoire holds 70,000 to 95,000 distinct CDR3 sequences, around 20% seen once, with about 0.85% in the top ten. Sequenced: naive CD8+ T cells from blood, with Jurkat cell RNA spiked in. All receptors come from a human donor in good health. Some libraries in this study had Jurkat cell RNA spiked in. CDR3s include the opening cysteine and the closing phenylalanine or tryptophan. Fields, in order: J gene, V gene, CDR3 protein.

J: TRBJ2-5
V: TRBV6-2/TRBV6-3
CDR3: CASNLLAGGSQETQYF

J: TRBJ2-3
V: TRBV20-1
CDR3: CSARPQTSLKIDTQYF

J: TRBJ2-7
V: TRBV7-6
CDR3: CASSLAQGPPSEQYF

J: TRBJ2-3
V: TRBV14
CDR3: CASSQAGDSASTDTQYF

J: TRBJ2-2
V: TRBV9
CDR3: CASSSRLAGAMFTGELFF

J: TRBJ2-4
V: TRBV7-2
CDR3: CASSNPQGPENIQYF

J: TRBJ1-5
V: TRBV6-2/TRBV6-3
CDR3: CASSPRRDTNQPQHF

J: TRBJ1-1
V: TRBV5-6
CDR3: CASSFGQGAFF

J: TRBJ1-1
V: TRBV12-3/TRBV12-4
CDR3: CASSSGRDRNTEAFF

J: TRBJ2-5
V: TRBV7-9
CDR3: CASSFSTGVETQYF

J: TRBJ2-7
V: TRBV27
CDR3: CASSTSGGEQYF

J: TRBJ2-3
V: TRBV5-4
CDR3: CASSLGGGGVTDTQYF

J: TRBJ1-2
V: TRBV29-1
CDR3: CSVEGREGGYTF

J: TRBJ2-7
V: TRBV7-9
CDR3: CASSPEGLAGGLMAYEQYF

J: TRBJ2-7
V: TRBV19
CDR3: CASSIDPGDEQYF

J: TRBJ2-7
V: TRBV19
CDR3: CASSFGSGNSYEQYF

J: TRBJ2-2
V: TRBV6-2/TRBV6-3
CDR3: CASTLLETGELFF

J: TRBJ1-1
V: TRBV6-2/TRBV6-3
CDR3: CASSWTDMNTEAFF

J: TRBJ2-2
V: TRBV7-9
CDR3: CASSSIAGGPTGELFF

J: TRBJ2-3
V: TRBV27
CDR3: CASSFLTSSDTQYF

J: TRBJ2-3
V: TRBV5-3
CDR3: CASSGLAGESTNTDTQYF

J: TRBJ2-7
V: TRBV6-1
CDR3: CASSEAYVQYF

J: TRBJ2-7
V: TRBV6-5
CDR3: CASSFFASHYEQYF

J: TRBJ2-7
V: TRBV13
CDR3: CASSLEGSYEQYF

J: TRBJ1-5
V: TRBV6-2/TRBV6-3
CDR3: CASSYRMTGLNQPQHF

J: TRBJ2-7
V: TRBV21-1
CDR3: CASSTLAGGTYEQYF

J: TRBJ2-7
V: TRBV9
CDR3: CASSVGAAHYEQYF

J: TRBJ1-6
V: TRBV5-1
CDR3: CASSLDGRELTYNSPLHF

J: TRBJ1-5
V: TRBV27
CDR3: CASSLPPRNQPQHF

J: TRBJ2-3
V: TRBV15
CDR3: CATSRDKREARTDTQYF

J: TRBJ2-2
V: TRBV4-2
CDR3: CASSQEQGDTGELFF

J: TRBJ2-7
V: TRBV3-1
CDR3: CASSQEKGYYEQYF

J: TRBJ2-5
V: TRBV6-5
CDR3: CASSYSQEETQYF

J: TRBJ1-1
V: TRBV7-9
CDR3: CASSSRDRGLMNTEAFF

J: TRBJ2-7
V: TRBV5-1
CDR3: CASSLVGFAYEQYF

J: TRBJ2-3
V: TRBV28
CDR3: CASQLAGHPPPDTQYF

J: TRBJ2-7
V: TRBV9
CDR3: CVSSVEDGPSYEQYF

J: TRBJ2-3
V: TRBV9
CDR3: CASSVEGGHSTDTQYF

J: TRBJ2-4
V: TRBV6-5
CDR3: CASSYSDGLNIQYF

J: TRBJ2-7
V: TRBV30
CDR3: CAWSPPGMISYEQYF

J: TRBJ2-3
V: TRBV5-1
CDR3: CASSSRQGSTDTQYF

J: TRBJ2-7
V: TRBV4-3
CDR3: CASSQSTSGSYEQYF

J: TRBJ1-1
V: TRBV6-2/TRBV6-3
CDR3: CASSLYREAFF

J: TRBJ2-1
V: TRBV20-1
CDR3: CSARVLATSSLSYNEQFF

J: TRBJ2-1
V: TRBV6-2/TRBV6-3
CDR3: CASSFHDASGIYNEQFF

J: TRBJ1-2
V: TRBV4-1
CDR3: CASSQDRGAYGYTF

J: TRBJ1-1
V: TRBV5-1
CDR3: CASSQGHKNTEAFF

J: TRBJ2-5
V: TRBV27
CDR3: CASTSAYQETQYF

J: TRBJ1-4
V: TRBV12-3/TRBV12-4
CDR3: CASSLIQGATNEKLFF

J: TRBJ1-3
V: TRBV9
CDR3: CASSVEPAGENTIYF

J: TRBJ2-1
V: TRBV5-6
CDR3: CASRLAESYNEQFF

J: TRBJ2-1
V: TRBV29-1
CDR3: CSVEYTGTSGDRLSYNEQFF

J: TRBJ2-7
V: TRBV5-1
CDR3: CASSLGWAYEQYF

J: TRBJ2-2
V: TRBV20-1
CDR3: CSAREVAGGSGELFF

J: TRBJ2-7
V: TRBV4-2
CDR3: CASSQATGEYEQYF